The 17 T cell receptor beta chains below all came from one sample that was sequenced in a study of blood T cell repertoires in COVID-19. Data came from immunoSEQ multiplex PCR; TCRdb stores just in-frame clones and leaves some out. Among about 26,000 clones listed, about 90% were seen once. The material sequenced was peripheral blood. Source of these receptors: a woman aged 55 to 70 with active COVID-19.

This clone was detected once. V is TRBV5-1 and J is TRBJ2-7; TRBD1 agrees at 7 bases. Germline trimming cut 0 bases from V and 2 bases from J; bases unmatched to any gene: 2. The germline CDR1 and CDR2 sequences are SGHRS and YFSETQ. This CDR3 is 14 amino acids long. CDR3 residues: CASSLGQGPYEQYF. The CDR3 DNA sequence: TGCGCCAGCAGCTTGGGACAGGGCCCCTACGAGCAGTACTTC.

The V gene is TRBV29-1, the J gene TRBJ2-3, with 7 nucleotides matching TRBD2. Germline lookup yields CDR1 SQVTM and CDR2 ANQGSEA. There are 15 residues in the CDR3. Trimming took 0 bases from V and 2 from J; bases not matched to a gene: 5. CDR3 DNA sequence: TGCAGCGTTGAAGATGTGCTAGCGGACACAGATACGCAGTATTTT. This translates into CSVEDVLADTDTQYF.

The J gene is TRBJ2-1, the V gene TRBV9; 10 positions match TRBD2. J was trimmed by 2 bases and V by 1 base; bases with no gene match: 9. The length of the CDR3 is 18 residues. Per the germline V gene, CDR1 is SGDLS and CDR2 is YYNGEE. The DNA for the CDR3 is TGTGCCAGCAGCGTACTGGCTAGCGGGAGTTACGCCTACAATGAGCAGTTCTTC. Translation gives CASSVLASGSYAYNEQFF.

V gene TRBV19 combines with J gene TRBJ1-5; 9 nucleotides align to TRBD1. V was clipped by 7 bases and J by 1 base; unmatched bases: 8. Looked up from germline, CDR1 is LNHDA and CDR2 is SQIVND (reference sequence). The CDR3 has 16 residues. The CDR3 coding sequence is TGTGCCAGTACCTCAAGGGACAGGGTAAGCAATCAGCCCCAGCATTTT. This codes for CASTSRDRVSNQPQHF.

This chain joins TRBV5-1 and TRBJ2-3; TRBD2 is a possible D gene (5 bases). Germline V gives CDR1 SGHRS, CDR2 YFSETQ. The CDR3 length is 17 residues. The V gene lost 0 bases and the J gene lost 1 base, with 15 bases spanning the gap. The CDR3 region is CASSLDLAGVGTDTQYF. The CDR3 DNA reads TGCGCCAGCAGCTTGGACTTAGCCGGGGTGGGCACAGATACGCAGTATTTT. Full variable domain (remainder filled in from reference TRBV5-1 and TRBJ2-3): KAGVTQTPRYLIKTRGQQVTLSCSPISGHRSVSWYQQTPGQGLQFLFEYFSETQRNKGNFPGRFSGRQFSNSRSEMNVSTLELGDSALYLCASSLDLAGVGTDTQYFGPGTRLTVL.

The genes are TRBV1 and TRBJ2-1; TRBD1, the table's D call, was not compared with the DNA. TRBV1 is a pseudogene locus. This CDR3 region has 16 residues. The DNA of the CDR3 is TGCACCAGCAGCCAAGGCCGAGGGGGAAGCTACAATGAGCAGTTCTTC. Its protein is CTSSQGRGGSYNEQFF.

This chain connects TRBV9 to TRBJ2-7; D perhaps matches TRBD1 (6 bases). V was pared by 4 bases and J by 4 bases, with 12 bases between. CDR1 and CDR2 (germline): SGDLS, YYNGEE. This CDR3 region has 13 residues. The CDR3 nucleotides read TGTGCCAGCAGCCCTGGGGGCGGGTACGAGCAGTACTTC. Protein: CASSPGGGYEQYF.

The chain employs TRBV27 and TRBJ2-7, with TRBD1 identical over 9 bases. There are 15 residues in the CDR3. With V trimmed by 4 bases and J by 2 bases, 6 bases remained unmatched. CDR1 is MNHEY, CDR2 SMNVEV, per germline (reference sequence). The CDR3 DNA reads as TGTGCCAGCAGTTCCGGGACAGGGTTGCCCTACGAGCAGTACTTC. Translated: CASSSGTGLPYEQYF.

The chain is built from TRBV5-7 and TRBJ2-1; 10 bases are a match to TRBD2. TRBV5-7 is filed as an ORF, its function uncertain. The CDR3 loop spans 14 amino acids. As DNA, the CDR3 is TGTGCAACAGATCGCCCTAGCGGGAGAAATGAGCAGTTCTTC. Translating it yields CATDRPSGRNEQFF.

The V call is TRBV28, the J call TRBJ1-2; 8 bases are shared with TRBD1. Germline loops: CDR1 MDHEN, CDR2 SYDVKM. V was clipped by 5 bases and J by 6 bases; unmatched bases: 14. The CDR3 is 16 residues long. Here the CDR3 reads CASSTPGQDKINGYTF. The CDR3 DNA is TGTGCCAGCAGTACCCCGGGACAGGATAAAATAAATGGCTACACCTTC.

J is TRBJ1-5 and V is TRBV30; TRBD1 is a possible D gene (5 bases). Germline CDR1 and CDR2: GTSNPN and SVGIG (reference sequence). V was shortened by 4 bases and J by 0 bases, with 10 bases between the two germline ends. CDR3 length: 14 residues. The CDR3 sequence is CAWNQGDSNQPQHF. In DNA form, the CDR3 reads TGTGCCTGGAACCAGGGTGATAGCAATCAGCCCCAGCATTTT.

The CDR3 is CASSPSSGSINIQYF. In nucleotides, the CDR3 is TGTGCCAGCTCACCCTCTAGCGGGTCGATTAACATTCAGTACTTC. J is TRBJ2-4 and V is TRBV18; 8 positions match TRBD2. CDR3 size: 15 residues. With V trimmed by 3 bases and J by 7 bases, 8 bases remained unmatched. Germline CDR1 reads KGHSH; CDR2 reads LQKENI.

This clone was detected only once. The CDR3: CASSTSGSSYEQYF. The CDR3 DNA sequence: TGTGCCAGCTCCACCAGCGGGAGCTCCTACGAGCAGTACTTC. V usage is TRBV18 and J usage is TRBJ2-7, with 8 bases matching TRBD2. V was clipped by 6 bases and J by 0 bases; unmatched bases: 4. The germline gives CDR1 KGHSH, CDR2 LQKENI. The CDR3 consists of 14 residues.

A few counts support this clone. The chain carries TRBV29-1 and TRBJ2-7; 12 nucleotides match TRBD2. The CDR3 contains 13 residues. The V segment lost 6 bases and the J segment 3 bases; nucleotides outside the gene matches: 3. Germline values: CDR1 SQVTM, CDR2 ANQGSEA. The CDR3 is CSVETSGSYEQYF. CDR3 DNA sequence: TGCAGCGTCGAGACTAGCGGGAGCTACGAGCAGTACTTC.

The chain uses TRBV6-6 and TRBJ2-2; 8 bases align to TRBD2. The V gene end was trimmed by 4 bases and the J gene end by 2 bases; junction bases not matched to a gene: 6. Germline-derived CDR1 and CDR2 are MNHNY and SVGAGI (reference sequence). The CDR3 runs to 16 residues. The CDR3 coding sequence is TGTGCCAGCAGTTCTAGAGCGGGAGCCAACACCGGGGAGCTGTTTTTT. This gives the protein CASSSRAGANTGELFF.

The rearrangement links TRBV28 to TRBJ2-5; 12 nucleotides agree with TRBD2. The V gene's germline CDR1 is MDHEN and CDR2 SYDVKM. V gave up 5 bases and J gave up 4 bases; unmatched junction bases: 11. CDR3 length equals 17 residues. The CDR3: CASSRTGLAGYPETQYF. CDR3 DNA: TGTGCCAGCAGTAGAACCGGACTAGCGGGATATCCAGAGACCCAGTACTTC.

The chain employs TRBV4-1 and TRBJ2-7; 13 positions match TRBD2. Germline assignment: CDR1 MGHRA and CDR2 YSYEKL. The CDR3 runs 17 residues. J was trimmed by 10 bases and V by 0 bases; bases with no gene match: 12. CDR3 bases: TGCGCCAGCAGCCAAGAAGGTCAAGGACTAGCGGGAGAGAAACAGTACTTC. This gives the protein CASSQEGQGLAGEKQYF.